The 32 T cell receptor beta chains below were found in one sample sequenced in a study of identical twins. TCRdb re-derived calls from the 5' RACE reads in MiXCR, one entry per CDR3 protein. Among under 900,000 distinct CDR3 sequences, roughly 18% were seen once, and the ten largest hold less than 15%. These sequences were also reported in another study, on T cells expressing NK-cell markers.

Material: PBMCs. These receptors originate from a woman under 30 in good health.

The CDR3 DNA is TGTGCCAGCAGCCCCGGGACAGGGGTGGGCAAAAACATTCAGTACTTC. This encodes CASSPGTGVGKNIQYF. The V and J genes are TRBV7-9 and TRBJ2-4; 10 bases fit TRBD1. Germline CDR1 reads SEHNR; CDR2 reads FQNEAQ (reference sequence). Unmatched junction bases numbered 7, after V lost 5 bases and J lost 3 bases. The CDR3 contains 16 residues.

This clonotype was recorded a few times. The chain carries TRBV27 and TRBJ2-5; D uncertain. Trimming took 3 bases from V and 5 from J, leaving 16 bases between them. From germline, CDR1 is MNHEY and CDR2 SMNVEV (reference sequence). The CDR3 has 15 amino acids. CDR3: CASSFRPTTSETQYF. The CDR3 coding sequence is TGTGCCAGCAGTTTTCGACCCACAACATCCGAGACCCAGTACTTC.

This clonotype was detected only a few times. The DNA of the CDR3 is TGCGCCAGCAGCTTGGTCCCAGCGGACAATGAGCAGTTCTTC. This encodes CASSLVPADNEQFF. The chain recombines TRBV5-1 with TRBJ2-1; the D gene is possibly TRBD2 (5 bases). Germline V lookup: CDR1 SGHRS, CDR2 YFSETQ. The CDR3 runs 14 residues. The V and J ends lost 0 bases and 5 bases respectively, with 9 bases between them.

This chain links TRBV12-3 or TRBV12-4 with TRBJ1-2; D remains unclear. The CDR3 contains 15 residues. V lost 7 bases to trimming and J lost 4 bases, with 19 bases between them. The CDR3 loop is CASNPLGFGGYGYTF. CDR3 coding DNA: TGTGCCAGCAATCCACTGGGTTTTGGCGGCTATGGCTACACCTTC.

The rearrangement joins TRBV7-2 to TRBJ2-1, with D tentatively TRBD1 or TRBD2 (5 bases each). The CDR3 runs 14 residues. With 7 bases removed from V and 8 bases from J, the gap between germline ends came to 18 bases. Germline CDR1 reads SGHTA; CDR2 reads FQGNSA. The CDR3, as DNA: TGTGCCAGCACTCTTTGGGGGAGTTCAGATGAGCAGTTCTTC. It is translated as CASTLWGSSDEQFF.

The chain links TRBV10-3 to TRBJ1-1; no definite D call. There are 13 residues in the CDR3. CDR1 is ENHRY, CDR2 SYGVKD, per germline. Between the trimmed V and J ends, which lost 6 bases and 1 base, there was a span of 9 bases. CDR3 DNA sequence: TGTGCCATCAGGCGTGAAGCGAACACTGAAGCTTTCTTT. Its protein is CAIRREANTEAFF.

This chain connects TRBV6-1 to TRBJ2-1, with 7 bases lining up with TRBD1. This CDR3 contains 14 residues. The germline gives CDR1 MNHNS, CDR2 SASEGT. The V segment lost 8 bases and the J segment 6 bases; nucleotides outside the gene matches: 10. CDR3 loop: CASRSAQGSNEQFF. DNA of the CDR3: TGTGCCAGCCGATCGGCACAGGGGTCCAATGAGCAGTTCTTC.

There are a few counts of this clonotype. CDR3 residues: CAISAGTSGSINEQYF. CDR3 nucleotide sequence: TGTGCCATCAGTGCCGGGACTAGCGGGAGTATTAACGAGCAGTACTTC. V and J are TRBV10-3 and TRBJ2-7; 14 nucleotides match TRBD2. The germline V gene has CDR1 ENHRY and CDR2 SYGVKD. V lost 4 bases, J lost 5 bases, and 7 bases stayed unmatched. This CDR3 comprises 16 residues.

This sequence joins TRBV7-2 and TRBJ2-7; 8 positions match TRBD2. Germline loops: CDR1 SGHTA, CDR2 FQGNSA. V lost 6 bases and J lost 1; bases outside the gene matches: 8. The CDR3 is 15 residues long. The CDR3 spells CASSATSGLSYEQYF. In nucleotides, the CDR3 is TGTGCCAGCAGTGCCACTAGCGGCCTATCCTACGAGCAGTACTTC.

This clonotype has a handful of counts. This sequence joins TRBV29-1 and TRBJ2-3; D unclear. Between the trimmed V and J ends, which lost 0 bases and 0 bases, there was a span of 10 bases. CDR3 length: 15 residues. CDR1 and CDR2 from the germline V gene are SQVTM and ANQGSEA. CDR3 amino acids: CSVEEGDASTDTQYF. As DNA, the CDR3 is TGCAGCGTTGAAGAGGGTGATGCTAGCACAGATACGCAGTATTTT.

The chain employs TRBV29-1 and TRBJ2-3, with TRBD1 matching 7 bases. The CDR3 has 15 amino acids. Trimming at V came to 6 bases and at J to 4 bases, leaving 13 bases not matched to a gene. Germline-derived CDR1 and CDR2 are SQVTM and ANQGSEA. The DNA for the CDR3 is TGCAGCGTAGGGGTCGGGACAGACGGGTCAGATACGCAGTATTTT. As protein: CSVGVGTDGSDTQYF.

The sample holds a few counts of this clonotype. The gene calls are TRBV7-6 and TRBJ2-7, with 11 bases identical to TRBD1. The CDR3 sequence is 13 residues long. Per germline, CDR1 SGHVS and CDR2 FNYEAQ. V dropped 1 base and J dropped 11; count of bases not matched to a gene: 4. CDR3 sequence: CASSLGGQGVEYF. The DNA of the CDR3 is TGTGCCAGCAGCTTAGGGGGACAGGGGGTAGAGTACTTC.

The genes are TRBV5-1 and TRBJ2-7; D not certain. This CDR3 has 14 residues. The germline V and J ends were trimmed by 2 bases and 2 bases, with 11 bases remaining between them. The germline V gene encodes CDR1 SGHRS and CDR2 YFSETQ. The CDR3 loop is CASSFSPEPYEQYF. For the CDR3, the DNA is TGCGCCAGCAGCTTCAGCCCGGAACCCTACGAGCAGTACTTC.

In DNA, the CDR3 is TGCGCCAGCAGCTTGATTAGGGCTGGGGCCAACGTCCTGACTTTC. Protein: CASSLIRAGANVLTF. The chain combines TRBV5-1 with TRBJ2-6, with D uncertain. V shed 1 base and J shed 2 bases, with 7 bases lying between them. Germline V gene lookup returns CDR1 SGHRS and CDR2 YFSETQ. The length of the CDR3 is 15 residues.

This clonotype was counted between two and nine times. The chain uses TRBV20-1 and TRBJ2-7, with D tentatively TRBD2 (5 bases). Between the trimmed V and J ends, which lost 3 bases and 2 bases, there was a span of 11 bases. Germline assignment: CDR1 DFQATT and CDR2 SNEGSKA (reference sequence). The CDR3 sequence is 13 residues long. CDR3 protein: CSASTGKPYEQYF. The CDR3, as DNA: TGCAGTGCTAGTACGGGGAAACCCTACGAGCAGTACTTC.

This clonotype was observed a few times. This may be a read error: a much more frequent sequence differs by one nucleotide. V usage is TRBV29-1 and J usage is TRBJ2-3; D could derive from TRBD1 or TRBD2 (6 bases each). V lost 2 bases and J 1 base, leaving 10 bases between the germline ends. Germline V gene data show CDR1 as SQVTM and CDR2 as ANQGSEA. CDR3 length equals 14 residues. Written as DNA, the CDR3 is TGCAGCGTTGAACGGGGGCGGGGCACAGATACGCAGTATTTT. Translating it yields CSVERGRGTDTQYF.

This clonotype occurred a few times. V usage is TRBV5-1 and J usage is TRBJ1-6; D uncertain. Germline CDR1 SGHRS, CDR2 YFSETQ. The CDR3 contains 16 residues. The V gene lost 0 bases and the J gene lost 4 bases, with 11 bases spanning the gap. This CDR3 reads CASSLGGGNYNSPLHF. In nucleotides, the CDR3 is TGCGCCAGCAGCTTGGGGGGAGGTAATTATAATTCACCCCTCCACTTT.

This clonotype was seen a handful of times. The chain recombines TRBV29-1 with TRBJ1-2; D unresolved. Germline V CDR1 and CDR2: SQVTM, ANQGSEA. The CDR3 has 13 residues. V was trimmed by 3 bases and J by 6 bases, leaving 14 bases between them. DNA for the CDR3: TGCAGCGTTGAGGCCTTCCGGGGAAATGGCTACACCTTC. It is translated as CSVEAFRGNGYTF.

The V gene is TRBV20-1, the J gene TRBJ2-3; D remains ambiguous. The V gene lost 3 bases and the J gene lost 2 bases, with 6 bases spanning the gap. This CDR3 is 12 amino acids long. Germline V gene data show CDR1 as DFQATT and CDR2 as SNEGSKA (reference sequence). CDR3 DNA sequence: TGCAGTGCTAGGCTACTCACAGATACGCAGTATTTT. This codes for CSARLLTDTQYF.

This clonotype was seen more than once but under ten times. This rearrangement joins TRBV12-3 or TRBV12-4 to TRBJ2-1; 7 bases line up with TRBD2. Trimming removed 6 bases from V and 8 bases from J; junction bases left unmatched: 10. The CDR3 totals 14 residues. The CDR3 DNA sequence: TGTGCCAGCAGGAGAGCGGGGATCTCGGATGAGCAGTTCTTC. Amino acids: CASRRAGISDEQFF.

This clonotype was counted only a few times. The chain is built from TRBV6-1 and TRBJ2-7; TRBD1 aligns across 7 bases. J was trimmed by 5 bases and V by 6 bases; bases with no gene match: 16. Germline V gives CDR1 MNHNS, CDR2 SASEGT. The CDR3 consists of 16 residues. CDR3 nucleotide sequence: TGTGCCAGCAGCTCCGGGACAGTGAACACACATGACGAGCAGTACTTC. Its translation: CASSSGTVNTHDEQYF.

This clonotype showed up just a few times. The rearrangement uses TRBV5-4 and TRBJ2-5, with D perhaps TRBD1 (6 bases). CDR1 and CDR2 (germline): SGHNT, YYREEE (reference sequence). Between the trimmed V and J ends, which lost 6 bases and 5 bases, there was a span of 14 bases. This CDR3 contains 13 residues. The CDR3 is CASNREGEETQYF. DNA for the CDR3: TGTGCCAGCAACAGGGAAGGGGAGGAGACCCAGTACTTC.

In its sample, this clonotype was seen many times. The chain carries TRBV6-5 and TRBJ2-5, with 9 positions matching TRBD1. Germline CDR1 MNHEY, CDR2 SVGAGI. V lost 0 bases to trimming and J lost 5 bases; unmatched junction nucleotides: 10. The CDR3 sequence is 17 residues long. The CDR3, as DNA: TGTGCCAGCAGTTACTCCGCGGGGACAGGGTTTTCGGAGACCCAGTACTTC. Translation: CASSYSAGTGFSETQYF.

The CDR3 spells CASSQVSTPTSGRWNEQFF. CDR3 DNA sequence: TGCGCCAGCAGCCAAGTATCGACCCCCACTAGCGGGAGGTGGAATGAGCAGTTCTTC. V is TRBV4-3 and J is TRBJ2-1; TRBD2 matches 12 bases. The CDR3 runs 19 residues. Germline loops: CDR1 LGHNA, CDR2 YSLEER. V lost 1 base, J lost 7 bases, and 14 bases stayed unmatched.

The chain uses TRBV5-1 and TRBJ2-6, with D maybe TRBD1 (6 bases). From germline, CDR1 is SGHRS and CDR2 YFSETQ. The V and J ends lost 4 bases and 2 bases respectively, with 10 bases between them. CDR3 size: 15 residues. The CDR3 nucleotides are TGCGCCAGCAGCCAGGGACACCCTGGGGCCAACGTCCTGACTTTC. Encoded protein: CASSQGHPGANVLTF.

This clonotype was seen at least ten times. The J gene is TRBJ2-3, the V gene TRBV10-3; D perhaps matches TRBD2 (6 bases). The CDR3 loop spans 13 amino acids. The V gene's germline CDR1 is ENHRY and CDR2 SYGVKD. V was pared by 9 bases and J by 6 bases, with 16 bases between. As DNA, the CDR3 is TGTGCCATTGCGACTAGTGTCACGGATACGCAGTATTTT. Protein product: CAIATSVTDTQYF.

There are many counts of this clonotype. The chain has TRBV27 and TRBJ2-3, with D possibly being TRBD1 (5 bases). V was shortened by 5 bases and J by 6 bases, with 30 bases between the two germline ends. The CDR3 is made up of 19 amino acids. The germline V gene has CDR1 MNHEY and CDR2 SMNVEV (reference sequence). In DNA form, the CDR3 reads TGTGCCAGCAGTGACTCCGCGGTGGAGATTAGGGGCCAGGTGGATACGCAGTATTTT. Residues: CASSDSAVEIRGQVDTQYF.

The gene calls are TRBV12-3 or TRBV12-4 and TRBJ1-1, with no clear D. CDR3 length: 13 amino acids. V dropped 7 bases and J dropped 1 base, with 10 bases sitting between them. This CDR3 is CASTYTWNTEAFF. CDR3 sequence (DNA): TGTGCCAGCACCTACACCTGGAACACTGAAGCTTTCTTT.

The chain carries TRBV5-1 and TRBJ2-2, with D perhaps matching TRBD2 (5 bases). CDR1 SGHRS and CDR2 YFSETQ come from the germline V gene. The CDR3 consists of 15 residues. Trimming removed 1 base at V and 3 bases at J, with 10 bases between. The chain's CDR3 is CASSLRGQHTGELFF. The CDR3 DNA is TGCGCCAGCAGCTTGCGAGGGCAACACACCGGGGAGCTGTTTTTT.

Note on this clonotype: One junction end disagrees with the germline gene, perhaps due to a read error. This chain links TRBV20-1 with TRBJ1-4, with D possibly matching TRBD1 (5 bases). CDR3 length equals 14 residues. CDR1 DFQATT and CDR2 SNEGSKA come from the germline V gene (reference sequence). The CDR3 region is CSASRPGINEKLFF. In nucleotides, the CDR3 is TGCAGCGCTAGCCGTCCAGGGATAAATGAAAAACTGTTTTTT.

This clonotype was counted a few times. V and J are TRBV12-5 and TRBJ2-2; the D is unclear. The CDR3 has 12 amino acids. CDR1 and CDR2 from the germline V gene are LGHNT and FRNRAP. With 7 bases removed from V and 6 bases from J, the gap between germline ends came to 9 bases. CDR3 residues: CASAARAGELFF. The CDR3 nucleotides read TGTGCTAGTGCCGCCCGGGCCGGGGAGCTGTTTTTT.

V usage is TRBV5-5 and J usage is TRBJ2-3; D gene ambiguous. V lost 5 bases and J 2 bases, leaving 9 bases between the germline ends. Germline V lookup: CDR1 SGHKS, CDR2 YYEKEE (reference sequence). This CDR3 region has 13 residues. In DNA form, the CDR3 reads TGTGCCAGCAGGACCGACACCACAGATACGCAGTATTTT. The encoded protein is CASRTDTTDTQYF.